The 2 T cell receptor beta chains below were found in one sample sequenced in a study of response to subunit inactivated influenza vaccine. A single record per CDR3 protein comes from TCRdb applying MiXCR to the RT-PCR reads. The sample shows over 400,000 distinct CDR3 sequences, about an eighth of them seen only once. Sequenced here: PBMCs from blood, sampled about 6 weeks after vaccination. The source of these receptors is a man in his fifties or sixties who received an inactivated influenza vaccine.

This clonotype was seen only once. One end of the junction fails to match germline, which may point to a read error. This chain uses TRBV28 with TRBJ2-1, with a tentative D call TRBD2 (5 bases). The CDR3 covers 12 residues. The germline V gene encodes CDR1 MDHEN and CDR2 SYDVKM. The CDR3 sequence: CAGSDYYNEQFF. The CDR3 DNA reads TGTGCCGGCAGTGACTATTACAATGAGCAGTTCTTC. Combining the CDR3 with reference TRBV28 and TRBJ2-1 gives the whole variable domain DVKVTQSSRYLVKRTGEKVFLECVQDMDHENMFWYRQDPGLGLRLIYFSYDVKMKEKGDIPEGYSVSREKKERFSLILESASTNQTSMYLCAGSDYYNEQFFGPGTRLTVL.

The sample holds many counts of this clonotype. The chain joins TRBV5-1 to TRBJ2-5, with TRBD2 as a possible D gene (5 bases). Trimming removed 0 bases from V and 3 bases from J, with 6 bases in between. Per germline, CDR1 SGHRS and CDR2 YFSETQ. The CDR3 runs 13 residues. The CDR3, as DNA: TGCGCCAGCAGCTTGGTGGGAGAAGAGACCCAGTACTTC. As protein: CASSLVGEETQYF. Supplemented by reference TRBV5-1 and TRBJ2-5, the full variable domain reads KAGVTQTPRYLIKTRGQQVTLSCSPISGHRSVSWYQQTPGQGLQFLFEYFSETQRNKGNFPGRFSGRQFSNSRSEMNVSTLELGDSALYLCASSLVGEETQYFGPGTRLLVL.